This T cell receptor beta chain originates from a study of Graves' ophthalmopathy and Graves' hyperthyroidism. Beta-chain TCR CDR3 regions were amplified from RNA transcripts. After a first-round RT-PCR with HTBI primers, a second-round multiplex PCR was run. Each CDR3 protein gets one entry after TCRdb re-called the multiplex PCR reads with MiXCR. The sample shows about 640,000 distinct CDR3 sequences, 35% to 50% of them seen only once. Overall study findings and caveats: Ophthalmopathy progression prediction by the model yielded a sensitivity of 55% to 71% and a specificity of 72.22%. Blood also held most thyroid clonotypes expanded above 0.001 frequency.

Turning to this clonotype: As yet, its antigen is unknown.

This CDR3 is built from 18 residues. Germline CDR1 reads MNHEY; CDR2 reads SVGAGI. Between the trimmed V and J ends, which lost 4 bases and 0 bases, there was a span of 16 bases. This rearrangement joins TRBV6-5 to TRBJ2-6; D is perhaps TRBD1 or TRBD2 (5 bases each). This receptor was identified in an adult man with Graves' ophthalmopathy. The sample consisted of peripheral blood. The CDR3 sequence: CASSSQPGRSSGANVLTF. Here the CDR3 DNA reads TGTGCCAGCAGTTCCCAACCGGGACGGAGCTCTGGGGCCAACGTCCTGACTTTC.